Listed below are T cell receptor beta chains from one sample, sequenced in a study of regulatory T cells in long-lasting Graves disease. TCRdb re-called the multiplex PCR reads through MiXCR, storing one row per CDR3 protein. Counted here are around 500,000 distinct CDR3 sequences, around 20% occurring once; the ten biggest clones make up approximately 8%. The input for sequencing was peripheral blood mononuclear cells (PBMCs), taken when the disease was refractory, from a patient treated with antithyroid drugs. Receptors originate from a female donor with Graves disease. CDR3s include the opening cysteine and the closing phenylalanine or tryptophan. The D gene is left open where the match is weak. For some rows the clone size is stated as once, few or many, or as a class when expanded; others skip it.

CDR3nt: TGTGCCAGTAGTATCGCGGGAGAGGCGGGCAATGAGCAGTTCTTC; CDR3aa: CASSIAGEAGNEQFF; j_gene: TRBJ2-1; abundance: -; v_gene: TRBV19; d_gene: TRBD2
CDR3nt: TGTGCCAGCAGCCAAGGGTTAGGACAGCAAGAGACCCAGTACTTC; CDR3aa: CASSQGLGQQETQYF; j_gene: TRBJ2-5; abundance: many; v_gene: TRBV14; d_gene: -
CDR3nt: TGTGCCAGCAGTTACGAGCAGGGGACCTATGGCTACACCTTC; CDR3aa: CASSYEQGTYGYTF; j_gene: TRBJ1-2; abundance: many; v_gene: TRBV6-2/TRBV6-3; d_gene: -
CDR3nt: TGTGCCAGCAGTTACGGACTCAAGGTGGGAGAGGCCCAGTACTTC; CDR3aa: CASSYGLKVGEAQYF; j_gene: TRBJ2-5; abundance: few; v_gene: TRBV6-5; d_gene: -
CDR3nt: TGTGCCAGCAGCATACTCGGTGCCGGGACAGGGGACCACGAGCAGTACTTC; CDR3aa: CASSILGAGTGDHEQYF; j_gene: TRBJ2-7; abundance: few; v_gene: TRBV28; d_gene: TRBD1
CDR3nt: TGTGCCAGCTCACTAAAGGGACTAGCGGGAGGTGAGCAGTACTTC; CDR3aa: CASSLKGLAGGEQYF; j_gene: TRBJ2-7; abundance: many; v_gene: TRBV18; d_gene: TRBD2
CDR3nt: TGTGCCAATACCCGCGGCACCTACGAGCAGTACTTC; CDR3aa: CANTRGTYEQYF; j_gene: TRBJ2-7; abundance: once; v_gene: TRBV6-1; d_gene: -
CDR3nt: TGTGCCAGCACCAACTCGGACCCGGACACTGAAGCTTTCTTT; CDR3aa: CASTNSDPDTEAFF; j_gene: TRBJ1-1; abundance: many; v_gene: TRBV6-1; d_gene: -
CDR3nt: TGTGCCAGCAGTTCCGGGACACTAGGAGTTGAAAAACTGTTTTTT; CDR3aa: CASSSGTLGVEKLFF; j_gene: TRBJ1-4; abundance: few; v_gene: TRBV27; d_gene: -
CDR3nt: TGTGCCAGCACCCCGACAGGAAACAATGAGCAGTTCTTC; CDR3aa: CASTPTGNNEQFF; j_gene: TRBJ2-1; abundance: few; v_gene: TRBV6-1; d_gene: -
CDR3nt: TGTGCCAGCAGTTTCGCGGGGATAAGTAAGGCTTTCTTT; CDR3aa: CASSFAGISKAFF; j_gene: TRBJ1-1; abundance: many; v_gene: TRBV12-3/TRBV12-4; d_gene: -
CDR3nt: TGTGCCTGCAGCCCCCTAGCGGGAGCCCTCTACGAGCAGTACTTC; CDR3aa: CACSPLAGALYEQYF; j_gene: TRBJ2-7; abundance: -; v_gene: TRBV3-1; d_gene: TRBD2
CDR3nt: TGCAGTGCTAGAGCAGATCGTGCTGAAGCTTTCTTT; CDR3aa: CSARADRAEAFF; j_gene: TRBJ1-1; abundance: many; v_gene: TRBV20-1; d_gene: -
CDR3nt: TGTGCCAGCAGGCCCAGGGTGAGCACTGAAGCTTTCTTT; CDR3aa: CASRPRVSTEAFF; j_gene: TRBJ1-1; abundance: many; v_gene: TRBV6-1; d_gene: -
CDR3nt: TGTGCCACCAGTGAAGGACAGTCCGCAAATGAAAAACTGTTTTTT; CDR3aa: CATSEGQSANEKLFF; j_gene: TRBJ1-4; abundance: many; v_gene: TRBV24-1; d_gene: -
CDR3nt: TGTGCCAGCAGCCCGGGTTATGAAAAACTGTTTTTT; CDR3aa: CASSPGYEKLFF; j_gene: TRBJ1-4; abundance: many; v_gene: TRBV7-9; d_gene: -
CDR3nt: TGTGCCAGCAGCTTCACTAGCGGGAGGGACAATGAGCAGTTCTTC; CDR3aa: CASSFTSGRDNEQFF; j_gene: TRBJ2-1; abundance: -; v_gene: TRBV7-9; d_gene: TRBD2
CDR3nt: TGTGCCATCAGGAGCCCGGGACTAGCGGGGAGAGAGACCCAGTACTTC; CDR3aa: CAIRSPGLAGRETQYF; j_gene: TRBJ2-5; abundance: -; v_gene: TRBV10-3; d_gene: TRBD2
CDR3nt: TGTGCCTGGCACGGCGGGAATGAGCAGTTCTTC; CDR3aa: CAWHGGNEQFF; j_gene: TRBJ2-1; abundance: few; v_gene: TRBV30; d_gene: -
CDR3nt: TGTGCCAGCAGCTCCGGCTCGGGGCCTGGAAACACCATATATTTT; CDR3aa: CASSSGSGPGNTIYF; j_gene: TRBJ1-3; abundance: few; v_gene: TRBV7-9; d_gene: -
CDR3nt: TGTGCCAGCAGCCAGCTCGGGGACAGGGGCGAGCAGTACTTC; CDR3aa: CASSQLGDRGEQYF; j_gene: TRBJ2-7; abundance: -; v_gene: TRBV3-1; d_gene: TRBD1
CDR3nt: TGTGCCAGCATATCGGGGGGTAGCACTGAAGCTTTCTTT; CDR3aa: CASISGGSTEAFF; j_gene: TRBJ1-1; abundance: many; v_gene: TRBV6-1; d_gene: -
CDR3nt: TGTGCCAGCAGTTTTGGCGGAACGTTGGGGCAGTACTTC; CDR3aa: CASSFGGTLGQYF; j_gene: TRBJ2-7; abundance: many; v_gene: TRBV12-3/TRBV12-4; d_gene: -
CDR3nt: TGTGCCTGCATAAAAGCACAGGGTTTTGGAGGCTACACCTTC; CDR3aa: CACIKAQGFGGYTF; j_gene: TRBJ1-2; abundance: -; v_gene: TRBV30; d_gene: -
CDR3nt: TGCAGTGCTAGCGTGGGTATCGGGTATGGCTACACCTTC; CDR3aa: CSASVGIGYGYTF; j_gene: TRBJ1-2; abundance: many; v_gene: TRBV20-1; d_gene: -
CDR3nt: TGTGCCAGCAGCTTGGGACAGACATTCTACGAGCAGTACTTC; CDR3aa: CASSLGQTFYEQYF; j_gene: TRBJ2-7; abundance: -; v_gene: TRBV5-6; d_gene: -
CDR3nt: TGTGCCAGCAGTAGACTAGCGGTTGGGTACCAAGAGACCCAGTACTTC; CDR3aa: CASSRLAVGYQETQYF; j_gene: TRBJ2-5; abundance: many; v_gene: TRBV2; d_gene: TRBD2
CDR3nt: TGTGCCAGCAGCGTAGGGGGGAGCGGGGGGCCCCAGCATTTT; CDR3aa: CASSVGGSGGPQHF; j_gene: TRBJ1-5; abundance: -; v_gene: TRBV28; d_gene: -
CDR3nt: TGTGCCAGCAGCTTAGCGGGAGTCAGAACCGGGGAGCTGTTTTTT; CDR3aa: CASSLAGVRTGELFF; j_gene: TRBJ2-2; abundance: few; v_gene: TRBV5-4; d_gene: TRBD2
CDR3nt: TGTGCCAGCAGCAACAGGACCCCCACAGATACGCAGTATTTT; CDR3aa: CASSNRTPTDTQYF; j_gene: TRBJ2-3; abundance: -; v_gene: TRBV12-3/TRBV12-4; d_gene: -
CDR3nt: TGTGCCAGCAGTTTAGCCCCAGGAAACGAGCAGTACTTC; CDR3aa: CASSLAPGNEQYF; j_gene: TRBJ2-7; abundance: many; v_gene: TRBV7-2; d_gene: -
CDR3nt: TGTGCCATCACGGGGGGAAGGAACACTGAAGCTTTCTTT; CDR3aa: CAITGGRNTEAFF; j_gene: TRBJ1-1; abundance: few; v_gene: TRBV10-3; d_gene: -
CDR3nt: TGTGCCAGCAGTTACTCACCGGGACTAGCGGGAGTAACAGATACGCAGTATTTT; CDR3aa: CASSYSPGLAGVTDTQYF; j_gene: TRBJ2-3; abundance: -; v_gene: TRBV6-9; d_gene: TRBD2
CDR3nt: TGTGCCAGCAGCTCCAACTTGGGGGGAATCGCCGGGGAGCTGTTTTTT; CDR3aa: CASSSNLGGIAGELFF; j_gene: TRBJ2-2; abundance: few; v_gene: TRBV7-6; d_gene: -
CDR3nt: TGTGCCAGCAGCCTGACAGCCTTTACAACTAATGAAAAACTGTTTTTT; CDR3aa: CASSLTAFTTNEKLFF; j_gene: TRBJ1-4; abundance: many; v_gene: TRBV7-2; d_gene: -
CDR3nt: TGTGCCAGCAGCTTATATGACACCCTCCTTGGGGAGCTGTTTTTT; CDR3aa: CASSLYDTLLGELFF; j_gene: TRBJ2-2; abundance: -; v_gene: TRBV7-2; d_gene: -
CDR3nt: TGCAGTGCTAGAGATGCTAGCGGGAGGGTCGGGGAGCTGTTTTTT; CDR3aa: CSARDASGRVGELFF; j_gene: TRBJ2-2; abundance: -; v_gene: TRBV20-1; d_gene: TRBD2
CDR3nt: TGTGTCAGCAGTTACGGCAGGGACTATGGCTACACCTTC; CDR3aa: CVSSYGRDYGYTF; j_gene: TRBJ1-2; abundance: -; v_gene: TRBV6-5; d_gene: -
CDR3nt: TGCGCCAGCAGCCTTTCTACAGGGATAATCAATGGCTACACCTTC; CDR3aa: CASSLSTGIINGYTF; j_gene: TRBJ1-2; abundance: -; v_gene: TRBV4-1; d_gene: -
CDR3nt: TGTGCCAGTAGTATCGGGACTACTTACCAAGAGACCCAGTACTTC; CDR3aa: CASSIGTTYQETQYF; j_gene: TRBJ2-5; abundance: -; v_gene: TRBV19; d_gene: TRBD2
CDR3nt: TGTGCCAGCAGTTCTAGCGGCAACTCCTACGAGCAGTACTTC; CDR3aa: CASSSSGNSYEQYF; j_gene: TRBJ2-7; abundance: many; v_gene: TRBV28; d_gene: TRBD2
CDR3nt: TGTGCCAGCAGTCGGCGACAGGGGGTTGAAGCTTTCTTT; CDR3aa: CASSRRQGVEAFF; j_gene: TRBJ1-1; abundance: many; v_gene: TRBV27; d_gene: TRBD1
CDR3nt: TGCAGTGCTAGAGATTTGGAAGAGACCCTACAGGGGATGGTTACTACGACGGGGGAAGCTTTCTTT; CDR3aa: CSARDLEETLQGMVTTTGEAFF; j_gene: TRBJ1-1; abundance: -; v_gene: TRBV20-1; d_gene: TRBD1
CDR3nt: TGTGCCGGTCCCTCCGGAAACACCATATATTTT; CDR3aa: CAGPSGNTIYF; j_gene: TRBJ1-3; abundance: many; v_gene: TRBV27; d_gene: -
CDR3nt: TGTGCCAGTAGCGCCCCTCGGCAGAACACCGGGGAGCTGTTTTTT; CDR3aa: CASSAPRQNTGELFF; j_gene: TRBJ2-2; abundance: -; v_gene: TRBV19; d_gene: -
CDR3nt: TGTGCCAGCAGCTTGGCCGTGACAGGGAGCGAGCAGTACTTC; CDR3aa: CASSLAVTGSEQYF; j_gene: TRBJ2-7; abundance: many; v_gene: TRBV5-6; d_gene: TRBD1
CDR3nt: TGTGCCAGCAGCCAAGAATATACTGAAGCTTTCTTT; CDR3aa: CASSQEYTEAFF; j_gene: TRBJ1-1; abundance: many; v_gene: TRBV3-1; d_gene: -
CDR3nt: TGTGCCAGCAGCTTTAAGGTGAACACTGAAGCTTTCTTT; CDR3aa: CASSFKVNTEAFF; j_gene: TRBJ1-1; abundance: many; v_gene: TRBV11-2; d_gene: -
CDR3nt: TGTGCCAGCAGTCGTGATGGGGGGCGTTACGAGCAGTACTTC; CDR3aa: CASSRDGGRYEQYF; j_gene: TRBJ2-7; abundance: many; v_gene: TRBV6-2/TRBV6-3; d_gene: -
CDR3nt: TGTGCCACCAGTGATACTAGCCAACCAGGAGATACGCAGTATTTT; CDR3aa: CATSDTSQPGDTQYF; j_gene: TRBJ2-3; abundance: -; v_gene: TRBV24-1; d_gene: -
CDR3nt: TGTGCCAGCAGCGGCCGGAATTCACCCCTCCACTTT; CDR3aa: CASSGRNSPLHF; j_gene: TRBJ1-6; abundance: -; v_gene: TRBV7-9; d_gene: -